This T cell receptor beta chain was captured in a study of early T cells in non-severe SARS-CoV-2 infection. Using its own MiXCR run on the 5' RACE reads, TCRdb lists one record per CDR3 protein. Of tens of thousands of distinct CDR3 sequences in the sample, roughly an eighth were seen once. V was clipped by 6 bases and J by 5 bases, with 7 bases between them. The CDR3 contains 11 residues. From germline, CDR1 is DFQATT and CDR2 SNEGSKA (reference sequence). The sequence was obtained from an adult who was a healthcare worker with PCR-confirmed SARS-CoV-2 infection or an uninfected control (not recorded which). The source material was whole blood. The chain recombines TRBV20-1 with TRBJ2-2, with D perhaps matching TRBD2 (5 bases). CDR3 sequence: CSAWRTGELFF. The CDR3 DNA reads TGCAGTGCCTGGAGGACCGGGGAGCTGTTTTTT.